These T cell receptor beta chains were read from a single sample in a study of blood T cell repertoires in COVID-19. Sequenced by immunoSEQ multiplex PCR; TCRdb stores in-frame clones only, minus some. The repertoire includes approximately 280,000 clones, under 90% of them detected once, and approximately 2% sits in the top ten. Material for sequencing was PBMCs or T cells enriched from blood (not recorded which). The source of these receptors is an older woman who had recovered from COVID-19. CDR3s include the opening cysteine and the closing phenylalanine or tryptophan. The D gene is left open where the match is weak. Rows give clone size only sometimes, using once, few, many, or a class for an expanded clone.

D gene: NA
clone size: NA
V gene: TRBV30
J gene: TRBJ1-4
CDR3 protein: CAWTPGGHYEKLFF
CDR3 DNA: TGTGCCTGGACCCCCGGCGGACACTATGAAAAACTGTTTTTT

D gene: NA
clone size: NA
V gene: TRBV10-2
J gene: TRBJ1-1
CDR3 protein: CASTREDTEAFF
CDR3 DNA: TGCGCCAGCACCCGGGAGGACACTGAAGCTTTCTTT

D gene: NA
clone size: NA
V gene: TRBV19
J gene: TRBJ1-1
CDR3 protein: CASRILFRDKNTEAFF
CDR3 DNA: TGTGCCAGTAGAATACTTTTCCGGGACAAGAACACTGAAGCTTTCTTT

D gene: TRBD1
clone size: NA
V gene: TRBV27
J gene: TRBJ2-4
CDR3 protein: CASSPKIRGRAGENIQYF
CDR3 DNA: TGTGCCAGCAGTCCCAAAATCAGGGGGCGAGCAGGCGAAAACATTCAGTACTTC

D gene: NA
clone size: NA
V gene: TRBV15
J gene: TRBJ2-1
CDR3 protein: CATSRGQVWGEQFF
CDR3 DNA: TGTGCCACCAGCAGAGGACAGGTTTGGGGTGAGCAGTTCTTC

D gene: TRBD2
clone size: NA
V gene: TRBV28
J gene: TRBJ2-1
CDR3 protein: CASSSGTSSYNEQFF
CDR3 DNA: TGTGCCAGCAGTTCCGGGACTAGCAGCTACAATGAGCAGTTCTTC

D gene: NA
clone size: NA
V gene: TRBV29-1
J gene: TRBJ2-7
CDR3 protein: CSVELAEASYEQYF
CDR3 DNA: TGCAGCGTTGAATTAGCGGAGGCCTCCTACGAGCAGTACTTC

D gene: NA
clone size: NA
V gene: TRBV28
J gene: TRBJ1-1
CDR3 protein: CASSFLAAQGTEAFF
CDR3 DNA: TGTGCCAGCAGTTTTTTGGCGGCGCAGGGCACTGAAGCTTTCTTT

D gene: TRBD2
clone size: NA
V gene: TRBV27
J gene: TRBJ2-1
CDR3 protein: CASILSAGDLINEQFF
CDR3 DNA: TGTGCCAGCATTCTTTCAGCGGGAGATCTTATCAATGAGCAGTTCTTC

D gene: TRBD1
clone size: NA
V gene: TRBV2
J gene: TRBJ1-4
CDR3 protein: CASSGETGLGEKLFF
CDR3 DNA: TGTGCCAGCAGTGGAGAGACAGGGTTGGGTGAAAAACTGTTTTTT

D gene: TRBD1
clone size: once
V gene: TRBV5-1
J gene: TRBJ1-1
CDR3 protein: CASSLYGTENTEAFF
CDR3 DNA: TGCGCCAGCAGCTTGTACGGGACAGAGAACACTGAAGCTTTCTTT

D gene: NA
clone size: NA
V gene: TRBV21-1
J gene: TRBJ2-7
CDR3 protein: CASSKAEAELSYEQYF
CDR3 DNA: TGTGCCAGCAGCAAAGCGGAAGCAGAACTATCCTACGAGCAGTACTTC

D gene: TRBD2
clone size: NA
V gene: TRBV11-1
J gene: TRBJ2-1
CDR3 protein: CASSRPGLAGAGEQFF
CDR3 DNA: TGTGCCAGCAGCAGACCGGGACTAGCGGGAGCCGGTGAGCAGTTCTTC

D gene: NA
clone size: once
V gene: TRBV28
J gene: TRBJ1-5
CDR3 protein: CASRLLGEGNQPQHF
CDR3 DNA: TGTGCCAGCAGGCTCCTAGGGGAGGGCAATCAGCCCCAGCATTTT

D gene: TRBD2
clone size: NA
V gene: TRBV7-9
J gene: TRBJ2-3
CDR3 protein: CASSLGRGSTDTQYF
CDR3 DNA: TGTGCCAGCAGCTTAGGGCGGGGGAGCACAGATACGCAGTATTTT

D gene: TRBD2
clone size: NA
V gene: TRBV3-1/TRBV3-2
J gene: TRBJ2-7
CDR3 protein: CASSQSGGAYEQYF
CDR3 DNA: TGTGCCAGCAGCCAAAGCGGGGGGGCCTACGAGCAGTACTTC

D gene: NA
clone size: few
V gene: TRBV2
J gene: TRBJ1-2
CDR3 protein: CASSESETANYGYTF
CDR3 DNA: TGTGCCAGCAGTGAATCGGAAACAGCTAACTATGGCTACACCTTC

D gene: TRBD1
clone size: NA
V gene: TRBV28
J gene: TRBJ1-5
CDR3 protein: CASSLETGFQHF
CDR3 DNA: TGTGCCAGCAGTTTGGAGACAGGGTTCCAGCATTTT

D gene: TRBD2
clone size: NA
V gene: TRBV3-1/TRBV3-2
J gene: TRBJ2-7
CDR3 protein: CASSLLMTSGGDGDEQYF
CDR3 DNA: TGTGCCAGCAGCCTGTTGATGACTAGCGGGGGGGATGGGGACGAGCAGTACTTC

D gene: TRBD1
clone size: NA
V gene: TRBV19
J gene: TRBJ1-4
CDR3 protein: CASSIPTRQGSEKLFF
CDR3 DNA: TGTGCCAGTAGTATCCCGACCAGACAGGGGAGTGAAAAACTGTTTTTT

D gene: NA
clone size: once
V gene: TRBV10-1
J gene: TRBJ1-5
CDR3 protein: CAFEYSNQPQHF
CDR3 DNA: TGCGCCTTCGAGTATAGCAATCAGCCCCAGCATTTT

D gene: NA
clone size: NA
V gene: TRBV30
J gene: TRBJ2-3
CDR3 protein: CAWSVLLDTDTQYF
CDR3 DNA: TGTGCCTGGAGTGTACTACTAGACACAGATACGCAGTATTTT

D gene: TRBD2
clone size: NA
V gene: TRBV7-2
J gene: TRBJ2-2
CDR3 protein: CASSLDLAGARTGELFF
CDR3 DNA: TGTGCCAGCAGCTTGGACTTAGCGGGAGCTCGGACCGGGGAGCTGTTTTTT

D gene: TRBD1
clone size: NA
V gene: TRBV27
J gene: TRBJ1-1
CDR3 protein: CASTAPGQGRTEAFF
CDR3 DNA: TGTGCCAGCACTGCTCCGGGACAGGGAAGGACTGAAGCTTTCTTT

D gene: TRBD2
clone size: few
V gene: TRBV7-8
J gene: TRBJ2-1
CDR3 protein: CASSSRLAEKLSNEQFF
CDR3 DNA: TGTGCCAGCAGCTCTCGACTAGCAGAAAAACTTTCGAATGAGCAGTTCTTC

D gene: TRBD2
clone size: NA
V gene: TRBV7-2
J gene: TRBJ2-1
CDR3 protein: CASRSRAGASYNEQFF
CDR3 DNA: TGTGCCAGCAGGTCTCGAGCGGGGGCTTCCTACAATGAGCAGTTCTTC

D gene: TRBD2
clone size: NA
V gene: TRBV18
J gene: TRBJ2-5
CDR3 protein: CASSPVGGQETQYF
CDR3 DNA: TGTGCCAGCTCACCCGTGGGGGGGCAAGAGACCCAGTACTTC

D gene: TRBD1
clone size: NA
V gene: TRBV28
J gene: TRBJ1-2
CDR3 protein: CASSSPDRGNYGYTF
CDR3 DNA: TGTGCCAGCAGTTCCCCAGACAGGGGGAATTATGGCTACACCTTC

D gene: NA
clone size: NA
V gene: TRBV28
J gene: TRBJ1-2
CDR3 protein: CASSLGQLYGYTF
CDR3 DNA: TGTGCCAGCAGTTTGGGGCAGCTCTATGGCTACACCTTC

D gene: NA
clone size: NA
V gene: TRBV4-1
J gene: TRBJ2-7
CDR3 protein: CASSQGRQGYEQYF
CDR3 DNA: TGCGCCAGCAGCCAAGGAAGGCAGGGGTACGAGCAGTACTTC

D gene: NA
clone size: NA
V gene: TRBV7-9
J gene: TRBJ1-3
CDR3 protein: CASSLQRLIRNTIYF
CDR3 DNA: TGTGCCAGCAGCTTGCAGAGGCTAATAAGAAACACCATATATTTT

D gene: NA
clone size: NA
V gene: TRBV6-5
J gene: TRBJ1-1
CDR3 protein: CASRGWGRTTEAFF
CDR3 DNA: TGTGCCAGCAGAGGTTGGGGGAGGACCACTGAAGCTTTCTTT

D gene: TRBD2
clone size: once
V gene: TRBV19
J gene: TRBJ2-1
CDR3 protein: CASLSLAGGQEQFF
CDR3 DNA: TGTGCCAGCTTGTCACTAGCGGGGGGGCAGGAGCAGTTCTTC

D gene: NA
clone size: NA
V gene: TRBV19
J gene: TRBJ1-2
CDR3 protein: CASAQFPDGYTF
CDR3 DNA: TGTGCCAGTGCCCAGTTTCCAGATGGCTACACCTTC

D gene: NA
clone size: NA
V gene: TRBV4-1
J gene: TRBJ2-1
CDR3 protein: CASSRSLDKTYNEQFF
CDR3 DNA: TGCGCCAGCAGCAGATCCTTGGACAAGACCTACAATGAGCAGTTCTTC

D gene: NA
clone size: NA
V gene: TRBV5-1
J gene: TRBJ2-5
CDR3 protein: CASSRGQETQYF
CDR3 DNA: TGCGCCAGCTCTCGCGGGCAAGAGACCCAGTACTTC

D gene: TRBD1
clone size: once
V gene: TRBV28
J gene: TRBJ1-2
CDR3 protein: CASGQAVLPLGYTF
CDR3 DNA: TGTGCCAGCGGACAGGCAGTTCTTCCGCTCGGCTACACCTTC

D gene: NA
clone size: NA
V gene: TRBV20-1
J gene: TRBJ1-6
CDR3 protein: CSASITAPVFNSPLHF
CDR3 DNA: TGCAGTGCTAGTATCACAGCTCCGGTTTTTAATTCACCCCTCCACTTT

D gene: NA
clone size: NA
V gene: TRBV12-3/TRBV12-4
J gene: TRBJ1-1
CDR3 protein: CASLRERTEAFF
CDR3 DNA: TGTGCCAGCCTAAGGGAGCGCACTGAAGCTTTCTTT

D gene: NA
clone size: NA
V gene: TRBV2
J gene: TRBJ2-2
CDR3 protein: CASKRQAHTGELFF
CDR3 DNA: TGTGCCAGCAAGCGACAGGCACACACCGGGGAGCTGTTTTTT

D gene: NA
clone size: NA
V gene: TRBV27
J gene: TRBJ2-2
CDR3 protein: CASSLGSNTGELFF
CDR3 DNA: TGTGCCAGCTCCCTCGGGTCTAACACCGGGGAGCTGTTTTTT

D gene: TRBD1
clone size: NA
V gene: TRBV7-4
J gene: TRBJ1-4
CDR3 protein: CASSFSQGVPLSTNEKLFF
CDR3 DNA: TGTGCCAGCAGCTTCTCACAGGGGGTCCCCCTCTCAACTAATGAAAAACTGTTTTTT

D gene: TRBD1
clone size: NA
V gene: TRBV28
J gene: TRBJ1-1
CDR3 protein: CASSRGQYSTEAFF
CDR3 DNA: TGTGCCAGCAGTCGGGGACAGTATTCCACTGAAGCTTTCTTT

D gene: TRBD1
clone size: NA
V gene: TRBV5-1
J gene: TRBJ1-6
CDR3 protein: CASSPTTGGENSPLHF
CDR3 DNA: TGCGCCAGCAGCCCTACGACAGGGGGCGAAAATTCACCCCTCCACTTT

D gene: NA
clone size: NA
V gene: TRBV7-3
J gene: TRBJ1-1
CDR3 protein: CASSKAGTEAFF
CDR3 DNA: TGTGCCAGCAGTAAGGCAGGCACTGAAGCTTTCTTT

D gene: NA
clone size: NA
V gene: TRBV2
J gene: TRBJ2-5
CDR3 protein: CASKWEAVQETQYF
CDR3 DNA: TGTGCCAGCAAGTGGGAAGCGGTCCAAGAGACCCAGTACTTC

D gene: NA
clone size: NA
V gene: TRBV28
J gene: TRBJ1-5
CDR3 protein: CASSLTLNQPQHF
CDR3 DNA: TGTGCCAGCAGTTTGACACTTAATCAGCCCCAGCATTTT

D gene: NA
clone size: NA
V gene: TRBV27
J gene: TRBJ1-1
CDR3 protein: CASSLGPALNTEAFF
CDR3 DNA: TGTGCCAGCAGTTTAGGGCCAGCACTGAACACTGAAGCTTTCTTT

D gene: NA
clone size: NA
V gene: TRBV18
J gene: TRBJ1-5
CDR3 protein: CASSRQGQRTSHQPQHF
CDR3 DNA: TGTGCCAGCTCCCGGCAGGGGCAGAGGACTAGTCATCAGCCCCAGCATTTT

D gene: NA
clone size: once
V gene: TRBV28
J gene: TRBJ1-6
CDR3 protein: CASSSGYRAYNSPLHF
CDR3 DNA: TGTGCCAGCAGTTCCGGATACAGGGCCTATAATTCACCCCTCCACTTT

D gene: NA
clone size: NA
V gene: TRBV16
J gene: TRBJ1-1
CDR3 protein: CASSLTLTEAFF
CDR3 DNA: TGTGCCAGCAGCCTCACCCTAACTGAAGCTTTCTTT